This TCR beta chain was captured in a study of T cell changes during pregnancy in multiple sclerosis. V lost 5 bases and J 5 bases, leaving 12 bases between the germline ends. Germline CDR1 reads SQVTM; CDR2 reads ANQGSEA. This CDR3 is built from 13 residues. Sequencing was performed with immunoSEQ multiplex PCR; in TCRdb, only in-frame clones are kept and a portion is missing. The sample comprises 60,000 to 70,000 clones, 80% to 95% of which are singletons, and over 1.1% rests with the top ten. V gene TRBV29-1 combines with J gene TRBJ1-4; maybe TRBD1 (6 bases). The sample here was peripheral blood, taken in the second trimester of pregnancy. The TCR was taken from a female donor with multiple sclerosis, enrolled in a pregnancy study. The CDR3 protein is CSVITGTNEKLFF. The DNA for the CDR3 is TGCAGCGTTATAACAGGGACCAATGAAAAACTGTTTTTT.